These 32 T cell receptor beta chains originate from one sample sequenced in a study of shared clonotypes between healthy human individuals. Method: immunoSEQ multiplex PCR; TCRdb's copy keeps in-frame clones and lacks some. The sample includes 2,500,000 or so clones, over 85% of them seen just once. The specimen sequenced was naive CD4+ T cells sorted from blood. Subset in this sample: CD45RA+ positively selected. Receptors originate from a man younger than 35 in good health.

The gene calls are TRBV4-3 and TRBJ2-1, with 9 bases matching TRBD2. Germline trimming cut 2 bases from V and 1 base from J; bases unmatched to any gene: 15. Germline values: CDR1 LGHNA, CDR2 YSLEER. This CDR3 region has 20 residues. Here the CDR3 reads CASSQRLDSSGTQSYNEQFF. For the CDR3, the DNA is TGCGCCAGCAGCCAACGCCTTGACTCTAGCGGGACCCAATCCTACAATGAGCAGTTCTTC.

This clone was seen only a few times. As DNA, the CDR3 is TGTGCCAGCAGCTTATGGGACAGGGCCAACGAGCAGTACTTC. Its protein is CASSLWDRANEQYF. The chain couples TRBV11-2 to TRBJ2-7; 9 positions match TRBD1. Germline V gene data show CDR1 as SGHAT and CDR2 as FQNNGV. With 2 bases clipped from V and 5 bases from J, the junction kept 4 bases outside the gene matches. The CDR3 is made up of 14 amino acids.

J is TRBJ2-2 and V is TRBV11-3; a weak D match, TRBD1 (6 bases). There are 14 residues in the CDR3. Germline-derived CDR1 and CDR2 are SGHNT and YENEEA. Trimming shortened V by 5 bases and J by 7 bases, and 14 bases separated the two germline ends. This chain's CDR3 is CASSPDSGSGELFF. Here the CDR3 DNA reads TGTGCCAGCAGCCCGGACAGTGGGAGCGGGGAGCTGTTTTTT.

DNA for the CDR3: TGTGCCAGCAGTTTACCCGGGACTTCTGGAAACACCATATATTTT. Translating it yields CASSLPGTSGNTIYF. The chain links TRBV28 to TRBJ1-3; TRBD1 might be the D (5 bases). Germline V gene sequence: CDR1 MDHEN, CDR2 SYDVKM. CDR3 length equals 15 residues. The V and J ends lost 2 bases and 1 base respectively, with 9 bases between them.

V usage is TRBV5-8 and J usage is TRBJ1-5, with a tentative D call TRBD1 (5 bases). Trimming took off 0 bases at V and 0 bases at J, with 7 bases between the two ends. CDR1 and CDR2 from the germline V gene are SGHTS and YDEGEE. The CDR3 contains 15 residues. CDR3 nucleotides: TGTGCCAGCAGCTTGGGGACACCTAGCAATCAGCCCCAGCATTTT. Residues: CASSLGTPSNQPQHF.

This chain uses TRBV5-6 with TRBJ2-3, with D perhaps assigned TRBD1 or TRBD2 (6 bases each). Germline-derived CDR1 and CDR2 are SGHDT and YYEEEE. The V and J ends lost 8 bases and 5 bases respectively, with 27 bases between them. This CDR3 spans 17 amino acids. This CDR3 is CASTSSSGTQGGDTQYF. DNA for the CDR3: TGTGCCAGTACCTCCTCCTCCGGGACTCAAGGGGGAGATACGCAGTATTTT.

Points on this clone: This same CDR3 is encoded by further DNA sequences in the sample. The chain links TRBV19 to TRBJ2-7; 9 bases are shared with TRBD1. CDR1 is LNHDA, CDR2 SQIVND, per germline (reference sequence). V lost 4 bases to trimming and J lost 0 bases; unmatched junction nucleotides: 1. The CDR3 has 14 amino acids. CDR3 sequence (DNA): TGTGCCAGTAGTACGACAGGGGGCTCCTACGAGCAGTACTTC. Its protein product is CASSTTGGSYEQYF. The complete variable domain, with remaining parts taken from reference TRBV19 and TRBJ2-7, reads DGGITQSPKYLFRKEGQNVTLSCEQNLNHDAMYWYRQDPGQGLRLIYYSQIVNDFQKGDIAEGYSVSREKKESFPLTVTSAQKNPTAFYLCASSTTGGSYEQYFGPGTRLTVT.

This sequence joins TRBV30 and TRBJ1-1; the D is unclear. CDR3 length equals 15 residues. V was clipped by 7 bases and J by 5 bases, with 23 bases between them. Germline values: CDR1 GTSNPN, CDR2 SVGIG (reference sequence). CDR3: CAYLARQRVRTEAFF. The DNA for the CDR3 is TGTGCCTATCTCGCCAGGCAAAGGGTTCGGACTGAAGCTTTCTTT.

In nucleotides, the CDR3 is TGTGCCAGTAGTATGGTGAGGGGAGCGAACACCGGGGAGCTGTTTTTT. Translation: CASSMVRGANTGELFF. V usage is TRBV19 and J usage is TRBJ2-2; possibly TRBD1 or TRBD2 for D (5 bases each). Trimming pared 3 bases from V and 0 bases from J, leaving 11 bases between. This CDR3 has 16 residues. Germline CDR1 reads LNHDA; CDR2 reads SQIVND (reference sequence). The whole variable domain, filled in from reference TRBV19 and TRBJ2-2, reads DGGITQSPKYLFRKEGQNVTLSCEQNLNHDAMYWYRQDPGQGLRLIYYSQIVNDFQKGDIAEGYSVSREKKESFPLTVTSAQKNPTAFYLCASSMVRGANTGELFFGEGSRLTVL.

A word on this clone: The sample contains more than one DNA sequence encoding this CDR3. The chain links TRBV18 to TRBJ2-1; TRBD1 agrees at 8 bases. Germline CDR1 and CDR2: KGHSH and LQKENI. The V and J ends lost 3 bases and 7 bases, in that order; junction bases with no gene match: 8. This CDR3 has 15 residues. CDR3 loop: CASSPRQGLGNEQFF. The CDR3 coding sequence is TGTGCCAGCTCACCCCGACAGGGGTTAGGGAATGAGCAGTTCTTC.

The chain joins TRBV10-3 to TRBJ2-1; 7 bases map to TRBD2. Germline values: CDR1 ENHRY, CDR2 SYGVKD. V was clipped by 3 bases and J by 1 base; unmatched bases: 3. CDR3 length: 15 amino acids. CDR3 residues: CAISELARSYNEQFF. Here the CDR3 DNA reads TGTGCCATCAGTGAACTAGCGAGGTCCTACAATGAGCAGTTCTTC.

About this clone: Other nucleotide sequences in the sample specify the same CDR3. This chain uses TRBV5-1 with TRBJ2-7; 7 bases map to TRBD1. The germline CDR1 and CDR2 sequences are SGHRS and YFSETQ. This CDR3 comprises 13 residues. J lost 0 bases, V lost 6 bases, and 3 bases had no gene match. CDR3 loop: CASTRDSSYEQYF. The CDR3 DNA reads as TGCGCCAGCACTAGGGACAGCTCCTACGAGCAGTACTTC.

The V gene is TRBV19, the J gene TRBJ2-5, with a possible D match to TRBD2 (5 bases). From germline, CDR1 is LNHDA and CDR2 SQIVND (reference sequence). The V end lost 2 bases, the J end lost 5 bases, and 15 bases lay between the germline ends. The length of the CDR3 is 15 residues. The CDR3: CASSIPSRDRETQYF. DNA of the CDR3: TGTGCCAGTAGTATACCCTCCCGGGATCGGGAGACCCAGTACTTC.

This chain connects TRBV12-5 to TRBJ2-1, with 7 positions matching TRBD1. This CDR3 has 14 residues. With V trimmed by 1 base and J by 4 bases, 1 base remained unmatched. Per germline, CDR1 LGHNT and CDR2 FRNRAP. CDR3 sequence (DNA): TGTGCTAGTGGTTTGGGACAGGGTTACAATGAGCAGTTCTTC. Its translation is CASGLGQGYNEQFF.

This clone was detected a few times. The identical CDR3 is also encoded by other nucleotide sequences in the sample. V and J are TRBV7-9 and TRBJ2-1; a possible D gene is TRBD2 (5 bases). Germline V gene data show CDR1 as SEHNR and CDR2 as FQNEAQ (reference sequence). V shed 3 bases and J shed 3 bases, with 9 bases lying between them. The CDR3 loop spans 14 amino acids. This CDR3 is CASSFSVSYNEQFF. The CDR3 DNA reads TGTGCCAGCAGCTTTAGCGTAAGCTACAATGAGCAGTTCTTC.

The J gene is TRBJ2-7, the V gene TRBV11-2; D perhaps matches TRBD1 (6 bases). CDR3 length equals 13 residues. The V gene's germline CDR1 is SGHAT and CDR2 FQNNGV. V lost 2 bases, J lost 3 bases, and 8 bases lay in between. CDR3 sequence reads: CASSLHRDYEQYF. CDR3 nucleotide sequence: TGTGCCAGCAGCTTACACAGGGACTACGAGCAGTACTTC.

The chain employs TRBV4-1 and TRBJ2-3, with TRBD2 identical over 7 bases. The CDR3 runs to 13 residues. Germline CDR1 reads MGHRA; CDR2 reads YSYEKL. The V gene end was trimmed by 1 base and the J gene end by 7 bases; junction bases not matched to a gene: 2. CDR3 amino acids: CASSQGGGNTQYF. CDR3 DNA sequence: TGCGCCAGCAGCCAAGGGGGAGGGAATACGCAGTATTTT.

This rearrangement joins TRBV27 to TRBJ1-5; no clear D gene. Germline CDR1 reads MNHEY; CDR2 reads SMNVEV (reference sequence). V was pared by 5 bases and J by 0 bases, with 11 bases between. The CDR3 contains 15 residues. CDR3 in amino acids: CASSPEGNSNQPQHF. The CDR3 bases are TGTGCCAGCAGTCCCGAAGGGAATAGCAATCAGCCCCAGCATTTT.

The chain links TRBV12-5 to TRBJ2-6; tentative D call: TRBD2 (6 bases). CDR1 is LGHNT and CDR2 is FRNRAP in the germline V gene. V lost 6 bases and J lost 0, with 12 bases in between. This CDR3 has 16 residues. The CDR3: CASGLGTLSGANVLTF. The CDR3 DNA sequence: TGTGCTAGTGGACTCGGGACTCTCTCTGGGGCCAACGTCCTGACTTTC.

This chain joins TRBV7-8 and TRBJ2-7; D call uncertain. There are 14 residues in the CDR3. V was trimmed by 5 bases and J by 8 bases, leaving 19 bases between them. Germline loops: CDR1 SGHVS, CDR2 FQNEAQ. CDR3 in DNA: TGTGCCAGCAGCCACATTGACGGTGGAGTTAAGCAGTACTTC. This translates into CASSHIDGGVKQYF. Full variable domain (outside the CDR3, taken from reference TRBV7-8 and TRBJ2-7): GAGVSQSPRYKVAKRGQDVALRCDPISGHVSLFWYQQALGQGPEFLTYFQNEAQLDKSGLPSDRFFAERPEGSVSTLKIQRTQQEDSAVYLCASSHIDGGVKQYFGPGTRLTVT.

The chain recombines TRBV6-1 with TRBJ1-2, with TRBD1 identical over 10 bases. Per the germline V gene, CDR1 is MNHNS and CDR2 is SASEGT. V dropped 5 bases and J dropped 9; count of bases not matched to a gene: 12. This CDR3 spans 15 amino acids. The CDR3 sequence: CASSLSSDRGIRYTF. The CDR3 DNA reads TGTGCCAGCAGTCTGTCTTCGGACAGGGGGATTCGCTACACCTTC.

The chain couples TRBV6-1 to TRBJ2-3, with D possibly being TRBD2 (5 bases). Trimming shortened V by 4 bases and J by 6 bases, and 11 bases separated the two germline ends. Germline CDR1 reads MNHNS; CDR2 reads SASEGT. The CDR3 consists of 13 residues. The CDR3 DNA follows: TGTGCCAGCAGTGTCCCGGGGATGGATACGCAGTATTTT. It specifies CASSVPGMDTQYF.

J is TRBJ2-3 and V is TRBV5-5, with D perhaps matching TRBD1 (6 bases). The CDR3 has 13 amino acids. V was clipped by 5 bases and J by 8 bases, with 15 bases between them. The germline V gene has CDR1 SGHKS and CDR2 YYEKEE (reference sequence). CDR3 residues: CASSPSPGATQYF. In DNA, the CDR3 is TGTGCCAGCAGTCCTTCCCCAGGGGCTACGCAGTATTTT.

The V and J genes are TRBV7-9 and TRBJ2-1; 12 bases match TRBD2. CDR3 length: 15 residues. Germline CDR1 reads SEHNR; CDR2 reads FQNEAQ (reference sequence). The J segment lost 5 bases and the V segment lost 3 bases, leaving 2 bases of the junction unmatched. The CDR3 region has the DNA TGTGCCAGCAGCTTCCCTAGCGGGGGGGACAATGAGCAGTTCTTC. Protein product: CASSFPSGGDNEQFF. Looking up the rest from reference TRBV7-9 and TRBJ2-1 gives the full variable domain: DTGVSQNPRHKITKRGQNVTFRCDPISEHNRLYWYRQTLGQGPEFLTYFQNEAQLEKSRLLSDRFSAERPKGSFSTLEIQRTEQGDSAMYLCASSFPSGGDNEQFFGPGTRLTVL.

The chain links TRBV12-5 to TRBJ2-1, with 12 bases matching TRBD1. Germline assignment: CDR1 LGHNT and CDR2 FRNRAP. J was trimmed by 7 bases and V by 6 bases; bases with no gene match: 7. The CDR3 length is 15 residues. Here the CDR3 DNA reads TGTGCTAGTGGATCCGGGACAGGGGGCACGAATGAGCAGTTCTTC. Translated, it gives CASGSGTGGTNEQFF.

V is TRBV29-1 and J is TRBJ2-3; the match to TRBD2 covers 11 bases. V shed 6 bases, J shed 3 bases, and the junction held 11 bases outside the gene matches. Germline loops: CDR1 SQVTM, CDR2 ANQGSEA. The CDR3 length is 16 residues. In DNA, the CDR3 is TGCAGCGTCGGTACGACTAGCGGGGTTTTTACAGATACGCAGTATTTT. This encodes CSVGTTSGVFTDTQYF.

The chain combines TRBV11-2 with TRBJ2-5; the match to TRBD2 covers 7 bases. The germline gives CDR1 SGHAT, CDR2 FQNNGV. CDR3 size: 13 residues. V was clipped by 6 bases and J by 3 bases; unmatched bases: 4. CDR3 in amino acids: CASRRGVEETQYF. In DNA, the CDR3 is TGTGCCAGCAGACGGGGGGTTGAAGAGACCCAGTACTTC.

This clone has a single count. The chain is built from TRBV11-2 and TRBJ2-1, with 8 bases that match TRBD2. The CDR3 is made up of 15 amino acids. V dropped 8 bases and J dropped 7; count of bases not matched to a gene: 13. Germline values: CDR1 SGHAT, CDR2 FQNNGV. CDR3 sequence (DNA): TGTGCCAGCTCCCCCTTCGGGGGGGCAAGTAATGAGCAGTTCTTC. Amino acids: CASSPFGGASNEQFF.

This clone occurred once. V and J are TRBV6-6 and TRBJ1-5; 7 bases are shared with TRBD1. The germline V gene has CDR1 MNHNY and CDR2 SVGAGI (reference sequence). The CDR3 consists of 13 residues. Germline trimming cut 5 bases from V and 7 bases from J; bases unmatched to any gene: 5. The CDR3 here is CASSTQGGQPQHF. The CDR3 nucleotides read TGTGCCAGCAGTACCCAGGGGGGCCAGCCCCAGCATTTT.

This clone occurred once. The chain combines TRBV9 with TRBJ2-2; no definite D call. There are 15 residues in the CDR3. The ends were cut back, 3 bases at V and 5 bases at J, with 14 bases in the middle. Germline CDR1 SGDLS, CDR2 YYNGEE. The CDR3 loop is CASSAIVGSTGELFF. The CDR3 coding sequence is TGTGCCAGCAGCGCCATCGTAGGCAGTACCGGGGAGCTGTTTTTT.

The V call is TRBV28, the J call TRBJ1-2; D not resolved. The CDR3 spans 14 residues. Trimming removed 3 bases at V and 4 bases at J, with 12 bases between. The germline V gene encodes CDR1 MDHEN and CDR2 SYDVKM. This CDR3 is CASSFRSLGYGYTF. The CDR3, as DNA: TGTGCCAGCAGTTTCCGCTCCCTGGGCTATGGCTACACCTTC.

This chain uses TRBV5-1 with TRBJ1-1; TRBD1 is a possible D gene (6 bases). V was shortened by 4 bases and J by 4 bases, with 14 bases between the two germline ends. The CDR3 sequence is 14 residues long. The germline CDR1 and CDR2 sequences are SGHRS and YFSETQ. CDR3 DNA: TGCGCCAGCAGCCTCCGGGACACGACCACTGAAGCTTTCTTT. This encodes CASSLRDTTTEAFF.